The clone carrying this T cell receptor beta chain was detected only a few times. The data are from a study of human T cells and chemical hapten exposure. TCRdb fed the RACE reads into MiXCR, producing one record per CDR3 protein. The table has under 200,000 distinct CDR3 sequences, 28% seen once; the top ten hold under 2.5%. The time point here: patch test 3, about 24 weeks after DPC sensitization. Treatment in this sample: therapeutic diphenylcyclopropenone sensitization with weekly scalp DPC. Only after blood had been drawn was each patch test applied. Germline lookup yields CDR1 SGHTA and CDR2 FQGNSA. Trimming cost V 1 base and J 4 bases, with 11 bases left between them. CDR3 length equals 15 residues.

This specimen was whole blood, taken in connection with sensitization to the hapten diphenylcyclopropenone (DPC). The genes are TRBV7-2 and TRBJ2-1; tentatively, D is TRBD2 (5 bases). The sequence came from a woman aged 18-35 years with alopecia areata. Some clones in this sample may be carry-over from other donors' samples. As DNA, the CDR3 is TGTGCCAGCAGCTTAGGGATGGACTGGTACAATGAGCAGTTCTTC. It translates to CASSLGMDWYNEQFF.